These T cell receptor beta chains were read from a single sample in a study of response to subunit inactivated influenza vaccine. TCRdb re-called the RT-PCR reads with MiXCR, one entry per CDR3 protein. The sample records 400,000 to 550,000 distinct CDR3 sequences, about 25% being singletons. The material sequenced was CD4+ T cells sorted from PBMCs, taken roughly 5 days after vaccination. The receptors stem from a man between 50 and 59 years old who received an inactivated influenza vaccine. Each CDR3 is given with its conserved first and last residue. Each record gives: V gene, J gene, clone size, D gene, CDR3 protein, CDR3 DNA. A D gene is named only where the DNA matches it firmly. Clone size, where shown, is once, few, many, or a class for clones that have expanded.

TRBV4-2	TRBJ1-2	.	.	CASSQDAISWRGYTF	TGTGCCAGCAGCCAAGACGCGATTTCTTGGCGTGGCTACACCTTC
TRBV5-6	TRBJ1-1	.	.	CASSFLPSVNTEAFF	TGTGCCAGCAGCTTCTTACCCTCTGTGAACACTGAAGCTTTCTTT
TRBV3-1	TRBJ2-7	.	.	CASTGGNDEQYF	TGTGCCTCGACGGGTGGGAACGACGAGCAGTACTTC
TRBV20-1	TRBJ2-7	few	TRBD1	CSADRGSWYKAYEQYF	TGCAGTGCTGACAGGGGGTCGTGGTATAAAGCCTACGAGCAGTACTTC
TRBV10-3	TRBJ2-7	.	TRBD1	CAISESTGGKYF	TGTGCCATCAGTGAGTCGACAGGGGGCAAGTACTTC
TRBV2	TRBJ2-7	.	.	CASRTLGIEQYF	TGTGCCAGCAGGACACTTGGGATCGAGCAGTACTTC
TRBV28	TRBJ1-5	.	TRBD1	CASSSTRDRVNQPQHF	TGTGCCAGCAGTTCAACCCGGGACAGGGTTAATCAGCCCCAGCATTTT
TRBV10-3	TRBJ2-1	few	TRBD1	CAISEDRVASNEQFF	TGTGCCATCAGTGAGGACAGGGTTGCATCCAATGAGCAGTTCTTC
TRBV7-6	TRBJ2-1	.	TRBD2	CASSQLAGLSSYNEQFF	TGTGCCAGCAGCCAATTAGCGGGCCTTAGCTCCTACAATGAGCAGTTCTTC
TRBV27	TRBJ2-5	.	.	CASRQDRVSATQYF	TGTGCCAGCAGGCAGGACCGCGTGAGTGCGACCCAGTACTTC
TRBV7-2	TRBJ1-1	few	.	CASSPGTAGMGTEAFF	TGTGCCAGCAGTCCAGGGACCGCGGGCATGGGCACTGAAGCTTTCTTT
TRBV3-1	TRBJ2-7	.	TRBD1	CASSPGTDSSYEQYF	TGTGCCAGCAGCCCCGGGACAGATAGCTCCTACGAGCAGTACTTC
TRBV6-5	TRBJ2-3	.	.	CASSYSSTYTDTQYF	TGTGCCAGCAGTTACTCGAGCACCTACACAGATACGCAGTATTTT
TRBV5-6	TRBJ2-2	.	TRBD1	CASSGAGTGRTGKLFF	TGTGCCAGCAGCGGGGCAGGGACAGGGCGAACCGGGAAGCTGTTTTTT
TRBV6-2/TRBV6-3	TRBJ2-1	.	TRBD2	CASNQYSGRQFF	TGTGCCAGCAACCAGTACAGCGGGAGGCAGTTCTTC
TRBV15	TRBJ2-5	.	.	CATSRDLRLNQETQYF	TGTGCCACCAGCAGAGATCTCCGGCTGAACCAAGAGACCCAGTACTTC
TRBV20-1	TRBJ2-5	.	.	CSARGTREETQYF	TGCAGTGCTAGAGGGACTCGCGAAGAGACCCAGTACTTC
TRBV27	TRBJ2-3	few	TRBD1	CASSLGQGNIGAQYF	TGTGCCAGCAGTTTAGGACAGGGCAACATCGGGGCGCAGTATTTT
TRBV18	TRBJ2-1	.	TRBD1	CASSPTRDRGYNEQFF	TGTGCCAGCTCACCGACTCGGGACAGGGGTTACAATGAGCAGTTCTTC
TRBV4-1	TRBJ1-1	few	.	CASSQSGGRGTEAFF	TGCGCCAGCAGCCAGAGTGGGGGTCGGGGCACTGAAGCTTTCTTT
TRBV5-1	TRBJ1-1	.	.	CASRGEVLLNTEAFF	TGCGCCAGCAGGGGGGAGGTTCTGTTGAACACTGAAGCTTTCTTT
TRBV6-2/TRBV6-3	TRBJ1-1	.	TRBD1	CASRQDRGRTEAFF	TGTGCCAGCAGACAGGACAGGGGGAGAACTGAAGCTTTCTTT
TRBV28	TRBJ2-1	.	.	CASTLQSPRRYNEQFF	TGTGCCAGCACCCTCCAAAGTCCTCGGCGATACAATGAGCAGTTCTTC
TRBV4-2	TRBJ2-2	.	.	CASSQDRWGAGELFF	TGTGCCAGCAGCCAAGACAGGTGGGGGGCCGGGGAGCTGTTTTTT
TRBV7-2	TRBJ2-7	many	.	CASSPGRAYEQYF	TGTGCCAGCAGCCCCGGACGGGCCTACGAGCAGTACTTC
TRBV7-9	TRBJ2-1	.	TRBD1	CASSPTGRGRGNEQFF	TGTGCCAGCAGCCCCACAGGCAGGGGGCGCGGCAATGAGCAGTTCTTC
TRBV4-2	TRBJ1-4	few	TRBD1	CASSQDGTVVEKLFF	TGTGCCAGCAGCCAAGATGGGACAGTAGTGGAAAAACTGTTTTTT
TRBV27	TRBJ2-7	.	.	CASSFKWGTYEQYF	TGTGCCAGCAGTTTCAAGTGGGGGACCTACGAGCAGTACTTC
TRBV12-3/TRBV12-4	TRBJ1-2	few	.	CASSPGPIDGYTF	TGTGCCAGCAGTCCGGGGCCAATCGATGGCTACACCTTC
TRBV6-5	TRBJ2-7	.	.	CASSSPAVAYEQYF	TGTGCCAGCAGTTCTCCCGCAGTCGCCTACGAGCAGTACTTC
TRBV7-2	TRBJ1-4	few	.	CASSRGPGGTNEKLFF	TGTGCCAGCAGCCGCGGACCGGGAGGAACTAATGAAAAACTGTTTTTT